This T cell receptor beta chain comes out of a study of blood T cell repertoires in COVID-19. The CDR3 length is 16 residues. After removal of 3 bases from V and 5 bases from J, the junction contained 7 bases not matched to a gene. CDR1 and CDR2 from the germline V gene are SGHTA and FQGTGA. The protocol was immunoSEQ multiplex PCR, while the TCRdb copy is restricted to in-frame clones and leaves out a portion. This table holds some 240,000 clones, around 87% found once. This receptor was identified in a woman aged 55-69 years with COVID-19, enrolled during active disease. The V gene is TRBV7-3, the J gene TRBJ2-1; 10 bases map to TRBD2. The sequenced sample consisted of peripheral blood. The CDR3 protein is CASSFHGLADNNEQFF. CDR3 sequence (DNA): TGTGCCAGCAGCTTCCACGGACTAGCGGATAACAATGAGCAGTTCTTC. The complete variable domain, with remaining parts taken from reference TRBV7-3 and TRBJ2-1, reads GAGVSQTPSNKVTEKGKYVELRCDPISGHTALYWYRQSLGQGPEFLIYFQGTGAADDSGLPNDRFFAVRPEGSVSTLKIQRTERGDSAVYLCASSFHGLADNNEQFFGPGTRLTVL.